This T cell receptor (beta chain) came from a study of blood T cell repertoires in COVID-19. V gave up 1 base and J gave up 0 bases, with 9 bases separating them. Germline V gene lookup returns CDR1 LGHDT and CDR2 YNNKEL (reference sequence). The CDR3 contains 15 residues. TCRdb's copy holds only in-frame clones and misses some; the assay was immunoSEQ multiplex PCR. The table lists roughly 260,000 clones, roughly 90% of them singletons. The chain joins TRBV3-1 (or the pseudogene TRBV3-2) to TRBJ1-1; D might be TRBD1 (5 bases). The sample consisted of peripheral blood. The TCR was taken from a man in his sixties who had recovered from COVID-19. CDR3 in amino acids: CASSQVGQVNTEAFF. The CDR3 DNA sequence: TGTGCCAGCAGCCAAGTGGGGCAGGTGAACACTGAAGCTTTCTTT.